This T cell receptor (beta chain) originates from a study of Ad26.COV2.S vaccination and SARS-CoV-2 variants. Study at large: The vaccine Ad26.COV2.S was put into the muscle once, or twice with 56 days between.

Looked up from germline, CDR1 is SGHAT and CDR2 is FQNNGV. The CDR3 extends over 11 amino acids. The V and J ends lost 3 bases and 2 bases respectively, with 2 bases between them. Specified treatment: over 15 received Ad26.COV2.S at low or high dose, single or two shots; several received placebo; per-sample allocation not given. After the first vaccine or placebo injection, samples were drawn on day 63. Recruitment in Boston yielded a donor of adult age, 18-55 years. Produced via immunoSEQ multiplex PCR; TCRdb's table is partial and in-frame only. The profile covers around 500,000 clones, with roughly nine tenths appearing a single time and 1.7% taken by the ten largest.

The sequenced sample was peripheral blood, obtained in a trial of Ad26.COV2.S vaccine versus placebo. The chain combines TRBV11-2 with TRBJ2-7; no definite D call. This receptor was obtained from a person aged 18-60 years who received the Ad26.COV2.S COVID-19 vaccine or a placebo. Here the CDR3 reads CASSFAYEQYF. The CDR3 DNA follows: TGTGCCAGCAGCTTCGCCTACGAGCAGTACTTC.